Below, 9 T cell receptor beta chains from the same sample are listed, as sequenced in a study of T cell changes during pregnancy in multiple sclerosis. TCRdb keeps only in-frame clones here, not all; method: immunoSEQ multiplex PCR. The sample records about 58,000 clones, 75% to 95% being singletons. Sequencing used CD4+ T cells from peripheral blood mononuclear cells, obtained after pregnancy. These receptors all come from a female donor in good health, enrolled as a control in a pregnancy study.

The rearrangement links TRBV7-8 to TRBJ2-2; no firm D call. The CDR3 spans 16 residues. The V and J ends lost 1 base and 2 bases respectively, with 11 bases between them. The germline gives CDR1 SGHVS, CDR2 FQNEAQ. The DNA of the CDR3 is TGTGCCAGCAGCTTAGGTGCGGCCTTCAACACCGGGGAGCTGTTTTTT. Translation gives CASSLGAAFNTGELFF.

The chain couples TRBV25-1 to TRBJ2-1; D is possibly TRBD1 (5 bases). The V end was cut by 3 bases, the J end by 3 bases, with 9 bases between. CDR1 and CDR2 from the germline V gene are MGHDK and SYGVNS. The CDR3 runs to 14 residues. CDR3: CASSDDSYYNEQFF. CDR3 bases: TGTGCCAGCAGTGATGACAGTTACTACAATGAGCAGTTCTTC.

This clone occurred once. The rearrangement joins TRBV5-4 to TRBJ2-5; D gene unclear. The CDR3 consists of 11 residues. The V gene's germline CDR1 is SGHNT and CDR2 YYREEE (reference sequence). Trimming took 4 bases from V and 5 from J, leaving 6 bases between them. CDR3 nucleotide sequence: TGTGCCAGCAGCCCCGGTGAGACCCAGTACTTC. Translated: CASSPGETQYF.

The V gene is TRBV19, the J gene TRBJ2-1, with TRBD2 identical over 7 bases. Germline V gene lookup returns CDR1 LNHDA and CDR2 SQIVND (reference sequence). Germline trimming cut 9 bases from V and 4 bases from J; bases unmatched to any gene: 9. The CDR3 sequence is 14 residues long. CDR3: CARGGDQRYNEQFF. Written as DNA, the CDR3 is TGTGCCAGGGGGGGGGATCAAAGATACAATGAGCAGTTCTTC.

V gene TRBV4-1 combines with J gene TRBJ2-3, with 13 nucleotides matching TRBD2. V shed 3 bases, J shed 2 bases, and the junction held 11 bases outside the gene matches. CDR1 is MGHRA and CDR2 is YSYEKL in the germline V gene. The CDR3 totals 19 residues. This chain's CDR3 is CASSHATRLAGGLTDTQYF. The CDR3 nucleotides read TGCGCCAGCAGCCACGCAACCAGACTAGCGGGGGGCCTCACAGATACGCAGTATTTT.

The chain employs TRBV5-1 and TRBJ2-1; 12 nucleotides agree with TRBD1. The CDR3 length is 15 residues. V gave up 4 bases and J gave up 7 bases; unmatched junction bases: 6. CDR1 and CDR2 from the germline V gene are SGHRS and YFSETQ. CDR3 sequence reads: CASSTGQGASNEQFF. Here the CDR3 DNA reads TGCGCCAGCAGCACGGGACAGGGGGCGTCAAATGAGCAGTTCTTC.

This chain links TRBV11-1 with TRBJ2-1; 7 nucleotides line up with TRBD2. This CDR3 is built from 14 residues. Unmatched junction bases numbered 9, after V lost 7 bases and J lost 6 bases. Germline CDR1 reads SGHAT; CDR2 reads FQDESV (reference sequence). The CDR3 loop reads CASILSPGGNEQFF. The CDR3 nucleotides read TGTGCCAGCATACTGTCCCCGGGGGGCAATGAGCAGTTCTTC.

This sequence joins TRBV7-2 and TRBJ2-2; tentatively, D is TRBD2 (5 bases). CDR3 size: 15 residues. CDR1 and CDR2 from the germline V gene are SGHTA and FQGNSA. Between the trimmed V and J ends, which lost 7 bases and 5 bases, there was a span of 17 bases. The CDR3: CASTVGLAITGELFF. The CDR3 DNA follows: TGTGCCAGCACCGTAGGCCTAGCTATAACCGGGGAGCTGTTTTTT.

The V call is TRBV6-5, the J call TRBJ2-5, with a tentative D call TRBD2 (5 bases). This CDR3 has 15 residues. CDR1 and CDR2 from the germline V gene are MNHEY and SVGAGI. V was shortened by 6 bases and J by 1 base, with 15 bases between the two germline ends. The CDR3 DNA is TGTGCCAGCAGCCCTGTCGTCAGCGGCCAAGAGACCCAGTACTTC. Its translation is CASSPVVSGQETQYF.